The T cell receptor beta chain under discussion was sequenced for a study of CXCR3-negative and CXCR3-positive naive CD8 T cells. The naive CD8+ gate required CD45RO-CCR7+CD27+CD95- phenotype. Of note for this clonotype: What it recognizes is unknown.

The TRB cDNA libraries were prepared by 5' RACE with UMI labels. TCRdb reprocessed the 5' RACE reads, with one entry per CDR3 protein and no DNA. The sample yields under 150,000 distinct CDR3 sequences, of which the top ten take up approximately 0.4%. Study-wide points: The study found more hydrophobic TRB CDR3s in CXCR3-positive naive cells than in CXCR3-negative naive cells. Cryopreservation partially lowered CXCR3 expression, so most assays used fresh PBMCs.

This CDR3 comprises 15 residues. CDR1 SEHNR and CDR2 FQNEAQ come from the germline V gene (reference sequence). The sample comprised naive CXCR3+ CD8+ T cells from blood. The subset here: CD45RO-CCR7+CD27+CD95- naive CD8+ T cells expressing CXCR3 (TNR3+). The sequence was collected from a human donor in good health. Some clones in this sample may be carry-over from other donors' samples. The chain is built from TRBV7-9 and TRBJ1-2; no DNA is available, so the TRBD1 call from TCRdb remains unchecked. The CDR3 sequence: CASSLVPDRGDGYTF.